The 14 T cell receptor beta chains presented below share a single source sample, sequenced in a study of T cells in Graves' hyperthyroidism and ophthalmopathy. Amplification of TCR beta CDR3 regions was performed using RNA transcripts as template. HTBI primers were used for first-round RT-PCR of the TCR CDR3. A single record per CDR3 protein comes from TCRdb applying MiXCR to the multiplex PCR reads. The sample includes fewer than 200,000 distinct CDR3 sequences, about 9.4% of them seen just once. What was sequenced was blood. The receptors were sampled from a woman under 30 with Graves' hyperthyroidism that later progressed to Graves' ophthalmopathy.

This clonotype was seen at least ten times. V and J are TRBV7-9 and TRBJ2-5, with D tentatively TRBD2 (6 bases). Trimming removed 6 bases from V and 3 bases from J, with 14 bases in between. In germline, CDR1 is SEHNR, CDR2 FQNEAQ (reference sequence). The CDR3 is made up of 14 amino acids. The CDR3 DNA reads as TGTGCCAGCAGTCAGATCGGGGGAGAAGAGACCCAGTACTTC. Translating gives CASSQIGGEETQYF. The full variable domain, in which reference TRBV7-9 and TRBJ2-5 provide the parts outside the CDR3, is DTGVSQNPRHKITKRGQNVTFRCDPISEHNRLYWYRQTLGQGPEFLTYFQNEAQLEKSRLLSDRFSAERPKGSFSTLEIQRTEQGDSAMYLCASSQIGGEETQYFGPGTRLLVL.

This clonotype was detected many times. The rearrangement links TRBV20-1 to TRBJ1-2; D is undetermined. The CDR3 sequence is 11 residues long. Germline V gives CDR1 DFQATT, CDR2 SNEGSKA (reference sequence). V was shortened by 4 bases and J by 4 bases, with 7 bases between the two germline ends. CDR3 DNA sequence: TGCAGTGCTACCGAAGTCTATGGCTACACCTTC. It encodes CSATEVYGYTF.

This clonotype was found many times. As DNA, the CDR3 is TGTGCCAGCAGTTACTCCCAACATTCCGGAAACACCGGGGAGCTGTTTTTT. Its protein product is CASSYSQHSGNTGELFF. This chain joins TRBV6-5 and TRBJ2-2; no clear D. This CDR3 contains 17 residues. Trimming removed 0 bases at V and 2 bases at J, with 13 bases between. Germline-derived CDR1 and CDR2 are MNHEY and SVGAGI.

The chain links TRBV2 to TRBJ1-4, with 11 nucleotides matching TRBD1. This CDR3 contains 21 residues. J lost 3 bases, V lost 1 base, and 16 bases had no gene match. Germline lookup yields CDR1 SNHLY and CDR2 FYNNEI. The CDR3 DNA reads TGTGCCAGCAGTGAAGATAGGACAGGGGGCAGACTTTTTTATTCTAATGAAAAACTGTTTTTT. Translation: CASSEDRTGGRLFYSNEKLFF.

This clonotype was seen at least ten times. The chain is built from TRBV27 and TRBJ2-3; 9 bases line up with TRBD2. Germline V gene lookup returns CDR1 MNHEY and CDR2 SMNVEV (reference sequence). V shed 2 bases, J shed 4 bases, and the junction held 7 bases outside the gene matches. The CDR3 runs to 16 residues. In DNA, the CDR3 is TGTGCCAGCAGTTTAATTAGCGGGAGTATCCCAGATACGCAGTATTTT. Its translation: CASSLISGSIPDTQYF.

This clonotype has at least ten counts. The chain links TRBV6-5 to TRBJ2-7, with 8 bases fitting TRBD2. Germline V gene data show CDR1 as MNHEY and CDR2 as SVGAGI. The CDR3 is 16 residues long. The V segment lost 2 bases and the J segment 3 bases; nucleotides outside the gene matches: 9. CDR3 in DNA: TGTGCCAGCAGTTACGGAAGCGGGAGTTACGGCTACGAGCAGTACTTC. Amino acids: CASSYGSGSYGYEQYF.

This chain links TRBV3-1 with TRBJ1-1; D perhaps matches TRBD1 (6 bases). Germline V gene sequence: CDR1 LGHDT, CDR2 YNNKEL (reference sequence). The CDR3 contains 14 residues. Trimming left V 3 bases short and J 4 bases short, with 12 bases between. Written as DNA, the CDR3 is TGTGCCAGCAGCCATAGACAGGCGGGCACTGAAGCTTTCTTT. Its protein is CASSHRQAGTEAFF.

This clonotype was found many times. This rearrangement joins TRBV2 to TRBJ1-6; D is possibly TRBD1 (6 bases). The V gene lost 6 bases and the J gene lost 10 bases, with 13 bases spanning the gap. Germline values: CDR1 SNHLY, CDR2 FYNNEI. This CDR3 spans 13 amino acids. CDR3 DNA sequence: TGTGCCAGCAGACAGGGAATGGAATCACCCCTCCACTTT. It is translated as CASRQGMESPLHF.

There are many counts of this clonotype. This chain uses TRBV27 with TRBJ1-6, with a weak D call TRBD1 (6 bases). Trimming took off 7 bases at V and 7 bases at J, with 20 bases between the two ends. CDR1 is MNHEY, CDR2 SMNVEV, per germline (reference sequence). The CDR3 is 16 residues long. The DNA of the CDR3 is TGTGCCAGCACCTCCCCGCGGGGGGGCTCGAATTCACCCCTCCACTTT. This codes for CASTSPRGGSNSPLHF.

This clonotype was recorded at least ten times. The chain recombines TRBV7-2 with TRBJ1-2; tentatively, D is TRBD1 (5 bases). There are 15 residues in the CDR3. V was trimmed by 7 bases and J by 5 bases, leaving 20 bases between them. Germline lookup yields CDR1 SGHTA and CDR2 FQGNSA. The CDR3 sequence: CASKVSRGVFYGYTF. CDR3 bases: TGTGCCAGCAAAGTCTCAAGGGGCGTATTTTATGGCTACACCTTC.

There are many counts of this clonotype. V and J are TRBV20-1 and TRBJ2-5, with 7 bases that match TRBD2. V shed 3 bases, J shed 5 bases, and the junction held 9 bases outside the gene matches. The CDR3 covers 14 residues. Germline loops: CDR1 DFQATT, CDR2 SNEGSKA (reference sequence). The CDR3 sequence: CSARSGGSTETQYF. CDR3 nucleotide sequence: TGCAGTGCTAGGTCTGGCGGGAGTACTGAGACCCAGTACTTC.

This clonotype was recorded at least ten times. The chain links TRBV7-8 to TRBJ2-7; 11 nucleotides agree with TRBD1. The CDR3 length is 15 residues. CDR1 is SGHVS, CDR2 FQNEAQ, per germline. Unmatched junction bases numbered 8, after V lost 4 bases and J lost 6 bases. The CDR3, as DNA: TGTGCCAGCAGCTCAGACCGGGACAGGGGGTCCGAGCAGTACTTC. Its translation: CASSSDRDRGSEQYF.

Worth noting for this clonotype: Since a much larger clone is just one base distant, this may be a read error. V and J are TRBV30 and TRBJ2-7; D assignment may be TRBD1 or TRBD2 (5 bases each). The CDR3 loop spans 15 amino acids. V shed 4 bases and J shed 6 bases, with 22 bases lying between them. The V gene's germline CDR1 is GTSNPN and CDR2 SVGIG (reference sequence). In DNA, the CDR3 is TGTGCCTGGACTCGCGGGTCAGGGATCCACTGCGAGCAGTACTTC. Translated: CAWTRGSGIHCEQYF.

This clonotype came up a few times. The chain couples TRBV19 to TRBJ2-1; TRBD1 matches 11 bases. The CDR3 length is 17 residues. Germline V gene lookup returns CDR1 LNHDA and CDR2 SQIVND (reference sequence). V shed 6 bases, J shed 6 bases, and the junction held 13 bases outside the gene matches. DNA for the CDR3: TGTGCCAGTAGCGAGACGGCCCGGGACAGGGGGACCAATGAGCAGTTCTTC. The encoded protein is CASSETARDRGTNEQFF.